This T cell receptor beta chain was observed in a study of blood T cell repertoires in COVID-19. Study-level information: Samples of COVID-19 (acute and convalescent) were obtained from the United States, Italy and Spain.

Study processing details: For nucleated cells, counts were estimated from reference gene primer amplification. The method was immunoSEQ multiplex PCR; TCRdb's version includes in-frame clones alone and lacks a portion of them. V and J calls and clone size are copied from that table; D and trimming were computed from the DNA. The sample yields around 25,000 clones, 65% to 90% seen once. What was sequenced was peripheral blood. The clonotype comes from a woman at least 80 years old with acute or convalescent COVID-19.

The CDR3 here is CASSPGTGGREQYF. Written as DNA, the CDR3 is TGTGCCAGCTCACCGGGGACAGGGGGTCGGGAGCAGTACTTC. The gene calls are TRBV18 and TRBJ2-7; 11 nucleotides align to TRBD1. CDR3 length: 14 residues. Germline CDR1 KGHSH, CDR2 LQKENI. V gave up 3 bases and J gave up 7 bases; unmatched junction bases: 5.